What follows are 25 T cell receptor beta chains derived from one specimen sequenced in a study of T cell responses to AZD1222 COVID-19 vaccine. Measured with immunoSEQ multiplex PCR; TCRdb has only the in-frame clones, and not every one. The table lists 65,000 to 85,000 clones, 80% to 90% of them singletons. The starting material was peripheral blood, obtained 28 days after the second AZD1222 dose. These receptors all stem from an adult who received the AZD1222 COVID-19 vaccine.

This rearrangement joins TRBV30 to TRBJ1-5; 7 positions match TRBD1. Germline-derived CDR1 and CDR2 are GTSNPN and SVGIG (reference sequence). The V and J ends lost 2 bases and 4 bases, in that order; junction bases with no gene match: 5. The CDR3 is 14 amino acids. CDR3 loop: CAWSRTGGNQPQHF. DNA for the CDR3: TGTGCCTGGAGTCGGACAGGTGGAAATCAGCCCCAGCATTTT.

This clone has just one count. The V call is TRBV30, the J call TRBJ1-5, with D perhaps TRBD1 (6 bases). CDR1 is GTSNPN and CDR2 is SVGIG in the germline V gene (reference sequence). The CDR3 runs to 13 residues. V lost 5 bases and J lost 7, with 15 bases in between. This CDR3 reads CAWETGPGQPQHF. The CDR3 bases are TGTGCCTGGGAGACAGGTCCGGGACAGCCCCAGCATTTT.

The V call is TRBV30, the J call TRBJ2-7; TRBD2 matches 7 bases. The trim removed 0 bases at V and 0 bases at J, leaving 5 bases unmatched. The CDR3 spans 15 residues. CDR1 and CDR2 from the germline V gene are GTSNPN and SVGIG (reference sequence). The CDR3 sequence is CAWSVLGGGSYEQYF. Here the CDR3 DNA reads TGTGCCTGGAGTGTACTTGGCGGGGGCTCCTACGAGCAGTACTTC.

The sample holds one count of this clone. This rearrangement joins TRBV2 to TRBJ1-3; 8 bases map to TRBD1. This CDR3 region has 14 residues. The junction had 3 bases not matched to a gene; V was cut back by 6 bases and J by 2 bases. Germline loops: CDR1 SNHLY, CDR2 FYNNEI. The CDR3 DNA is TGTGCCAGCAGCCTCAGGGGGCCTGGAAACACCATATATTTT. Its protein is CASSLRGPGNTIYF.

CDR3 region: CASSHLGLARETQYF. CDR3 bases: TGTGCCAGCAGCCACTTGGGACTAGCGAGGGAGACCCAGTACTTC. This sequence joins TRBV11-2 and TRBJ2-5; 10 nucleotides agree with TRBD2. V was pared by 5 bases and J by 5 bases, with 8 bases of the junction left unmatched. Germline-derived CDR1 and CDR2 are SGHAT and FQNNGV. This CDR3 spans 15 amino acids.

The J gene is TRBJ2-2, the V gene TRBV4-1; perhaps TRBD2 as D (6 bases). Germline lookup yields CDR1 MGHRA and CDR2 YSYEKL. This CDR3 is 16 amino acids long. The V end lost 0 bases, the J end lost 7 bases, and 15 bases lay between the germline ends. CDR3 sequence (DNA): TGCGCCAGCAGCCAAGATGGAGGGTTAAACGTCGGGGAGCTGTTTTTT. Its translation: CASSQDGGLNVGELFF.

The rearrangement links TRBV6-1 to TRBJ1-3; D gene ambiguous. This CDR3 comprises 15 residues. Trimming stripped 1 base from V and 0 bases from J, with 7 bases between. Germline loops: CDR1 MNHNS, CDR2 SASEGT. For the CDR3, the DNA is TGTGCCAGCAGTGAAGGACTGCACTCTGGAAACACCATATATTTT. It codes for CASSEGLHSGNTIYF.

The gene calls are TRBV7-2 and TRBJ2-3, with 13 nucleotides matching TRBD2. The junction had 4 bases not matched to a gene; V was cut back by 2 bases and J by 2 bases. The CDR3 covers 17 residues. Germline CDR1 reads SGHTA; CDR2 reads FQGNSA. The CDR3 here is CASSLMGLAGYTDTQYF. As DNA, the CDR3 is TGTGCCAGCAGCTTAATGGGACTAGCGGGGTACACAGATACGCAGTATTTT.

Here the CDR3 DNA reads TGTGCCAGCAGTGAATCCAGTTTCGGGATGGTTAAGGTCTCCTACGAGCAGTACTTC. Protein product: CASSESSFGMVKVSYEQYF. The chain employs TRBV2 and TRBJ2-7; TRBD2 is a possible D gene (5 bases). Germline V gene sequence: CDR1 SNHLY, CDR2 FYNNEI. The CDR3 totals 19 residues. Trimming cost V 2 bases and J 0 bases, with 23 bases left between them.

Points on this clone: The DNA is left out, because the CDR3 cannot be placed on it with certainty; the CDR3 is given as TCRdb lists it. The rearrangement links TRBV19 to TRBJ1-2; TRBD1 was called by the table and not checked on the DNA. 14 amino acids form the CDR3, both terminal residues included. In germline, CDR1 is LNHDA, CDR2 SQIVND (reference sequence). CDR3 amino acids: CASTSDRNYYGYTF.

The chain links TRBV27 to TRBJ1-6; 8 bases are a match to TRBD1. The CDR3 is 15 residues long. Germline CDR1 and CDR2: MNHEY and SMNVEV (reference sequence). Germline trimming cut 3 bases from V and 7 bases from J; bases unmatched to any gene: 5. The CDR3 coding sequence is TGTGCCAGCAGTTTCCGGACAGGGATGAATTCACCCCTCCACTTT. This encodes CASSFRTGMNSPLHF.

The chain carries TRBV3-1 (or the pseudogene TRBV3-2) and TRBJ1-2; perhaps TRBD1 as D (6 bases). Germline V gene sequence: CDR1 LGHDT, CDR2 YNNKEL (reference sequence). The CDR3 runs 16 residues. Between the trimmed V and J ends, which lost 0 bases and 6 bases, there was a span of 17 bases. The CDR3 loop is CASSQEGGSRRNGYTF. The DNA for the CDR3 is TGTGCCAGCAGCCAAGAAGGGGGGAGCCGCCGTAATGGCTACACCTTC.

As concerns this clone: The sample carries other DNA sequences with the same CDR3. This sequence joins TRBV28 and TRBJ1-5; D is unresolved. The CDR3 spans 11 residues. Germline V lookup: CDR1 MDHEN, CDR2 SYDVKM. The V gene lost 3 bases and the J gene lost 7 bases, with 4 bases spanning the gap. The CDR3 here is CASSFGQPQHF. CDR3 bases: TGTGCCAGCAGTTTTGGCCAGCCCCAGCATTTT.

The chain is built from TRBV30 and TRBJ1-2; D uncertain. This CDR3 has 12 amino acids. Germline-derived CDR1 and CDR2 are GTSNPN and SVGIG (reference sequence). The V and J ends lost 4 bases and 4 bases respectively, with 10 bases between them. CDR3 sequence: CAWTYSGYGYTF. The CDR3 DNA reads TGTGCCTGGACTTATAGCGGCTATGGCTACACCTTC.

The V call is TRBV7-9, the J call TRBJ2-7; 9 positions match TRBD1. CDR1 SEHNR and CDR2 FQNEAQ come from the germline V gene (reference sequence). The junction had 6 bases not matched to a gene; V was cut back by 5 bases and J by 4 bases. The CDR3 totals 14 residues. The CDR3, as DNA: TGTGCCAGCAGCCTGGGACAGGGCCAATACGAGCAGTACTTC. Its translation: CASSLGQGQYEQYF.

This sequence joins TRBV6-6 and TRBJ1-1, with D perhaps matching TRBD1 (6 bases). The CDR3 consists of 14 residues. With 6 bases removed from V and 7 bases from J, the gap between germline ends came to 18 bases. Germline V CDR1 and CDR2: MNHNY, SVGAGI (reference sequence). This CDR3 reads CASRAGTGLGEAFF. The CDR3 DNA follows: TGTGCCAGCAGAGCCGGCACAGGGTTGGGTGAAGCTTTCTTT.

V usage is TRBV12-3 or TRBV12-4 and J usage is TRBJ2-6, with no clear D. The CDR3 totals 12 residues. Between the trimmed V and J ends, which lost 4 bases and 2 bases, there was a span of 0 bases. The CDR3 here is CASSSGANVLTF. CDR3 nucleotide sequence: TGTGCCAGCAGTTCTGGGGCCAACGTCCTGACTTTC.

This chain joins TRBV11-2 and TRBJ1-2, with D unclear. The CDR3 extends over 16 amino acids. Trimming took off 1 base at V and 7 bases at J, with 19 bases between the two ends. CDR1 SGHAT and CDR2 FQNNGV come from the germline V gene. For the CDR3, the DNA is TGTGCCAGCAGCTTAGGGTCGGGGATGGTGGCTAGTGGCTACACCTTC. Encoded protein: CASSLGSGMVASGYTF.

The chain employs TRBV7-3 and TRBJ2-3, with D maybe TRBD2 (6 bases). The CDR3 sequence is 14 residues long. Trimming stripped 5 bases from V and 6 bases from J, with 15 bases between. CDR1 is SGHTA, CDR2 FQGTGA, per germline. CDR3 sequence reads: CASSKTRSSDTQYF. As DNA, the CDR3 is TGTGCCAGCAGCAAGACTAGGTCCTCCGATACGCAGTATTTT.

This clone was counted a few times. The rearrangement joins TRBV5-1 to TRBJ2-3; D possibly corresponds to TRBD1 (6 bases). V was shortened by 4 bases and J by 2 bases, with 8 bases between the two germline ends. The CDR3 runs to 13 residues. Germline CDR1 reads SGHRS; CDR2 reads YFSETQ. This chain's CDR3 is CASSGQLTDTQYF. The CDR3 nucleotides are TGCGCCAGCAGCGGACAGCTCACAGATACGCAGTATTTT.

This clone appeared a few times. The rearrangement joins TRBV4-1 to TRBJ2-1; TRBD1 or TRBD2 may be the D gene (6 bases each). The V gene's germline CDR1 is MGHRA and CDR2 YSYEKL. The CDR3 has 16 residues. The ends were cut back, 1 base at V and 10 bases at J, with 20 bases in the middle. CDR3 bases: TGCGCCAGCAGCCAAGGGGGGCGGGACGGCCAGTTGGAGCAGTTCTTC. Translating it yields CASSQGGRDGQLEQFF.

J is TRBJ2-7 and V is TRBV27; 10 bases map to TRBD1. This CDR3 is built from 14 residues. V shed 7 bases, J shed 2 bases, and the junction held 5 bases outside the gene matches. Germline V lookup: CDR1 MNHEY, CDR2 SMNVEV (reference sequence). CDR3: CASTRTGGTYEQYF. In nucleotides, the CDR3 is TGTGCCAGCACTAGGACAGGGGGGACCTACGAGCAGTACTTC.

The rearrangement joins TRBV5-6 to TRBJ2-6, with 11 bases lining up with TRBD1. The germline gives CDR1 SGHDT, CDR2 YYEEEE. V shed 1 base, J shed 3 bases, and the junction held 3 bases outside the gene matches. The CDR3 loop spans 17 amino acids. The CDR3 coding sequence is TGTGCCAGCAGCTTGAGGGGACAGGGGGTTGGGGCCAACGTCCTGACTTTC. Protein product: CASSLRGQGVGANVLTF.

The chain couples TRBV7-9 to TRBJ1-2; no definite D call. Germline V gene sequence: CDR1 SEHNR, CDR2 FQNEAQ (reference sequence). This CDR3 is built from 12 residues. Trimming removed 7 bases at V and 2 bases at J, with 8 bases between. CDR3 DNA: TGTGCCAGCACCATCCAGAACTATGGCTACACCTTC. Protein: CASTIQNYGYTF.

The chain recombines TRBV19 with TRBJ1-5; D is uncertain. Trimming took off 11 bases at V and 0 bases at J, with 11 bases between the two ends. The CDR3 length is 13 residues. CDR1 and CDR2 (germline): LNHDA, SQIVND (reference sequence). The CDR3 bases are TGTGCCGGCTCGCAGAATAGCAATCAGCCCCAGCATTTT. It encodes CAGSQNSNQPQHF.